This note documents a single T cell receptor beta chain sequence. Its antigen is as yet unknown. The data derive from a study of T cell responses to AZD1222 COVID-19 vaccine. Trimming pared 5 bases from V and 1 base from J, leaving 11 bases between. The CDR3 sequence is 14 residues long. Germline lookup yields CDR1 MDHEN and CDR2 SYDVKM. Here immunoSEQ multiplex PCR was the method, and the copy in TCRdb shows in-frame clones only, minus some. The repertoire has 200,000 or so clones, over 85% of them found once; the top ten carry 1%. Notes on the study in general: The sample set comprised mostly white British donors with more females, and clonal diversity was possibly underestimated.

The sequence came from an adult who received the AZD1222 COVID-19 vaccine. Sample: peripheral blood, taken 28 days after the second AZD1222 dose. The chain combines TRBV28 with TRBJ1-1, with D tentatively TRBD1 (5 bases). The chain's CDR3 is CASSAPTGNTEAFF. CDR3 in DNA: TGTGCCAGCAGTGCACCAACAGGGAACACTGAAGCTTTCTTT. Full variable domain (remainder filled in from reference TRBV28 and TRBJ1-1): DVKVTQSSRYLVKRTGEKVFLECVQDMDHENMFWYRQDPGLGLRLIYFSYDVKMKEKGDIPEGYSVSREKKERFSLILESASTNQTSMYLCASSAPTGNTEAFFGQGTRLTVV.